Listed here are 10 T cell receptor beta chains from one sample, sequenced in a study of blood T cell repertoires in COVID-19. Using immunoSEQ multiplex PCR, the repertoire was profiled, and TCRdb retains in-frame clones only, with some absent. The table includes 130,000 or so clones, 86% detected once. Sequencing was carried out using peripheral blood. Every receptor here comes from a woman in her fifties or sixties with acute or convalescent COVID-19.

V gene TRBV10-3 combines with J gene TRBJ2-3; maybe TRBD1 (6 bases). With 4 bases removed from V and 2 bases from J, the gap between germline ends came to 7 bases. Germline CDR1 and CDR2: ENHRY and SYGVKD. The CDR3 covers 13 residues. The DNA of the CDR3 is TGTGCCATCAGTGGGACAGACACAGATACGCAGTATTTT. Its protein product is CAISGTDTDTQYF.

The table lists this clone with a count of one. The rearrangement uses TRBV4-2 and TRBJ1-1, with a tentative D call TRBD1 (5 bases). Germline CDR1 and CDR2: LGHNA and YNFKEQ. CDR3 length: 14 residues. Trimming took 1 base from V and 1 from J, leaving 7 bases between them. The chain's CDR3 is CASSQGGANTEAFF. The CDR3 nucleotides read TGTGCCAGCAGCCAAGGGGGCGCGAACACTGAAGCTTTCTTT.

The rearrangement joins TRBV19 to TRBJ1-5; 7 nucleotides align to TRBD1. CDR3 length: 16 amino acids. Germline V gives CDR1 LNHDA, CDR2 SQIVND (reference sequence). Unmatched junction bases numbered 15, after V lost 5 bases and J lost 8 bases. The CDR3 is CASSPIRGTAGEPQHF. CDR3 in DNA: TGTGCCAGTAGTCCGATCCGAGGGACAGCCGGGGAGCCCCAGCATTTT.

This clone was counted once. The CDR3 sequence: CASSQDGRVGGNEKLFF. In DNA form, the CDR3 reads TGCGCCAGCAGCCAAGACGGCAGGGTCGGGGGAAATGAAAAACTGTTTTTT. This chain connects TRBV4-1 to TRBJ1-4, with TRBD1 as a possible D gene (5 bases). The ends were cut back, 0 bases at V and 5 bases at J, with 16 bases in the middle. The CDR3 covers 17 residues. The V gene's germline CDR1 is MGHRA and CDR2 YSYEKL.

The CDR3 DNA is TGTGCCAGCAGCTTAGTGGCAGGCCGGAGAAACACCATATATTTT. It specifies CASSLVAGRRNTIYF. The V and J genes are TRBV7-2 and TRBJ1-3; D remains ambiguous. With 1 base removed from V and 5 bases from J, the gap between germline ends came to 12 bases. CDR3 length: 15 residues. CDR1 and CDR2 (germline): SGHTA, FQGNSA.

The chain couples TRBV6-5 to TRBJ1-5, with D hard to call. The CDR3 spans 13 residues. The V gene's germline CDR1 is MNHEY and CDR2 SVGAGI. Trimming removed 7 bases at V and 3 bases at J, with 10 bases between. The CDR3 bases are TGTGCCAGCAAAAGGAGTCCCAATCAGCCCCAGCATTTT. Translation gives CASKRSPNQPQHF.

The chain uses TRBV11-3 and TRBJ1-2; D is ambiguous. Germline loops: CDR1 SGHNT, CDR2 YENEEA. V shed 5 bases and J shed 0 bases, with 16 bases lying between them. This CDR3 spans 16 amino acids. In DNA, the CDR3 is TGTGCCAGCAGCGATGCCCTGTCCGGGGCTAACTATGGCTACACCTTC. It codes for CASSDALSGANYGYTF.

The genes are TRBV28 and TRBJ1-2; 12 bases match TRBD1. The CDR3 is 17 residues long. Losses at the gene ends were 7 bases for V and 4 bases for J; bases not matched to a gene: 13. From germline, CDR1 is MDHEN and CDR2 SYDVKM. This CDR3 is CASTLGTGGKLIYGYTF. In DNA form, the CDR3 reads TGTGCCAGCACCCTAGGGACAGGGGGCAAGTTGATCTATGGCTACACCTTC.

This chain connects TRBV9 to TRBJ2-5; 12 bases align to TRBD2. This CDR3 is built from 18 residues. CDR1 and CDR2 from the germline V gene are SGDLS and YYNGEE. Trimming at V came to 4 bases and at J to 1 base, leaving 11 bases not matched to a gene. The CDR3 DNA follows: TGTGCCAGCAGCCAGAAGGCTAGCGGGGGGGCCGGCCAAGAGACCCAGTACTTC. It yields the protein CASSQKASGGAGQETQYF.

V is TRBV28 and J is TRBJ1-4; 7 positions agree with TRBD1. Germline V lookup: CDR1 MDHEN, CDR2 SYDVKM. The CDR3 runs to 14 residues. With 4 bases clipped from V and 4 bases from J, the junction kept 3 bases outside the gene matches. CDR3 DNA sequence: TGTGCCAGCAGTTCCCAGGGGGGTAATGAAAAACTGTTTTTT. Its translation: CASSSQGGNEKLFF.